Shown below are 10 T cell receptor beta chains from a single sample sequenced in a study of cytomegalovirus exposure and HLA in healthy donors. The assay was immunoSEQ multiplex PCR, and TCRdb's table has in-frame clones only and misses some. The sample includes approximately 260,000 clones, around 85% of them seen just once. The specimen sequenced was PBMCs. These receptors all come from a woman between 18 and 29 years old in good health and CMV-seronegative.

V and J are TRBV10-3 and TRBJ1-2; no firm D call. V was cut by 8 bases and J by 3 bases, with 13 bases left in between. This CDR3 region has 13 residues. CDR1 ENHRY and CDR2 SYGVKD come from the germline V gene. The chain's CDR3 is CAIPGSFDYGYTF. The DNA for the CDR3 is TGTGCCATCCCGGGGAGTTTCGACTATGGCTACACCTTC.

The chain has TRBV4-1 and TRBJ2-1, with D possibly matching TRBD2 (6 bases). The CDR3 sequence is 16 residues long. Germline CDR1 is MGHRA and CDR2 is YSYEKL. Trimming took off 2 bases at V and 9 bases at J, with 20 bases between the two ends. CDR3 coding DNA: TGCGCCAGCAGCCAAAGCTCTAGAGTCTCCGGGGGTGAGCAGTTCTTC. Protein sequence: CASSQSSRVSGGEQFF.

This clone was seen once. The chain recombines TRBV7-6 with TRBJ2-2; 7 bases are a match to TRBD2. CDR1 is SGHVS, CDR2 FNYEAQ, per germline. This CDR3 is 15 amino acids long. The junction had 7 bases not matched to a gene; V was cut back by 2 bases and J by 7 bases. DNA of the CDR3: TGTGCCAGCAGCTTAACCGGGAGGAGGGTCGGGGAGCTGTTTTTT. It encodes CASSLTGRRVGELFF.

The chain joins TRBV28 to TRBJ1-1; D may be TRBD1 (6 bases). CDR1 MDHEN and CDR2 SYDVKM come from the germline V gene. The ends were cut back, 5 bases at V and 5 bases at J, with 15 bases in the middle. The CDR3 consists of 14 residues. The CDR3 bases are TGTGCCAGCAGTCAACAGGGTAGATCGACTGAAGCTTTCTTT. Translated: CASSQQGRSTEAFF.

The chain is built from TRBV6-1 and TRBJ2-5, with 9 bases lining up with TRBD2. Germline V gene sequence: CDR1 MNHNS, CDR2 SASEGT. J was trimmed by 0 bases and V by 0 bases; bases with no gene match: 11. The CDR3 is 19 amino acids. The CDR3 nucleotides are TGTGCCAGCAGTGAAGCGCGGTCCCAGCGGGGGGTAGACCAAGAGACCCAGTACTTC. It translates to CASSEARSQRGVDQETQYF.

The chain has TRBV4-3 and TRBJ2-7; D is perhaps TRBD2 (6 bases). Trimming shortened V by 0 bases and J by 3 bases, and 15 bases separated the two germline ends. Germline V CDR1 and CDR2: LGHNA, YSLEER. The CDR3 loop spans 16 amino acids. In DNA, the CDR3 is TGCGCCAGCAGCCAAGATCTGGGGCGGAGGGGCTACGAGCAGTACTTC. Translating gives CASSQDLGRRGYEQYF.

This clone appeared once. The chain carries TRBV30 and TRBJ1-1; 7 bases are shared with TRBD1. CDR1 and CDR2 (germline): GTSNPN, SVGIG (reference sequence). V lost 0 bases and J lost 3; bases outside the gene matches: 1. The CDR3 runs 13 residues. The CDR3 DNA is TGTGCCTGGAGTGTAGGACAGGACACTGAAGCTTTCTTT. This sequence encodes CAWSVGQDTEAFF.

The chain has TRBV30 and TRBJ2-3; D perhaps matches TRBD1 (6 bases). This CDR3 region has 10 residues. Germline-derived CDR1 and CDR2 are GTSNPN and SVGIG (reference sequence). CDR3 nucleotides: TGTGCATACCAGGGGGATACGCAGTATTTT. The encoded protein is CAYQGDTQYF. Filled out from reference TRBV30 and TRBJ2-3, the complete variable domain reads SQTIHQWPATLVQPVGSPLSLECTVEGTSNPNLYWYRQAAGRGLQLLFYSVGIGQISSEVPQNLSASRPQDRQFILSSKKLLLSDSGFYLCAYQGDTQYFGPGTRLTVL.

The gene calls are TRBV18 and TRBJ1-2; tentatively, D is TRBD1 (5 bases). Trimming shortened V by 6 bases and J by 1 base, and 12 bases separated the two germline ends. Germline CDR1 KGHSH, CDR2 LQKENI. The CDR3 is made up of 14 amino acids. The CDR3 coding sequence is TGTGCCAGCTCCCGGGGGACTATTAACTATGGCTACACCTTC. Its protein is CASSRGTINYGYTF.

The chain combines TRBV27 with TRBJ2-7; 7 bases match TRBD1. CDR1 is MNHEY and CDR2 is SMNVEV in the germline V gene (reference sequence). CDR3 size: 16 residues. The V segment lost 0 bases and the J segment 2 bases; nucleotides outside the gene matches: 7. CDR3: CASSLSTGQKAYEQYF. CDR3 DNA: TGTGCCAGCAGTTTATCAACGGGACAGAAAGCCTACGAGCAGTACTTC.